The entry that follows covers one T cell receptor (beta chain) sequence. Its specificity is not known. Method: immunoSEQ multiplex PCR; TCRdb's copy keeps in-frame clones and lacks some. The table records 110,000 to 150,000 clones, 80% to 90% of them present only once. The germline gives CDR1 MNHEY, CDR2 SMNVEV (reference sequence). The CDR3 covers 16 residues. Trimming cost V 0 bases and J 4 bases, with 15 bases left between them. This record comes from a study of cytomegalovirus exposure and HLA in healthy donors. Study outcomes and limitations: Altogether, 164 TCR beta chains were recorded as cytomegalovirus-associated. There were a few CMV-associated chains whose specificity for CMV antigens was confirmed in vitro.

From the approximately 120-subject validation cohort, which was separate from the roughly 630-subject first cohort, the donors were drawn. The material sequenced was PBMCs. This chain uses TRBV27 with TRBJ1-1, with a weak D call TRBD1 (5 bases). The origin of this receptor is a woman aged 18-30 years in good health and CMV-seropositive. This chain's CDR3 is CASSLSSRAWSTEAFF. CDR3 in DNA: TGTGCCAGCAGTTTATCCTCCAGGGCTTGGAGCACTGAAGCTTTCTTT.